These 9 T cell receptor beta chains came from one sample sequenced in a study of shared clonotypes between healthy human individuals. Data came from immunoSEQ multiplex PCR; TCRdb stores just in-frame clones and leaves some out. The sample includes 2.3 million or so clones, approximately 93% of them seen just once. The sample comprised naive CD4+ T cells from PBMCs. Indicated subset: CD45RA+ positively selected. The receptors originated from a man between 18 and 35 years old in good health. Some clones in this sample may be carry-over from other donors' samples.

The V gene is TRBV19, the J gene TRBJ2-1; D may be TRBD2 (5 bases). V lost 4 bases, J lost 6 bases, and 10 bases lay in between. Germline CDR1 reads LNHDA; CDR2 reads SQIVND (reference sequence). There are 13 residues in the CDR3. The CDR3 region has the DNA TGTGCCAGTAGTACCATAAGCGGCAATGAGCAGTTCTTC. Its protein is CASSTISGNEQFF.

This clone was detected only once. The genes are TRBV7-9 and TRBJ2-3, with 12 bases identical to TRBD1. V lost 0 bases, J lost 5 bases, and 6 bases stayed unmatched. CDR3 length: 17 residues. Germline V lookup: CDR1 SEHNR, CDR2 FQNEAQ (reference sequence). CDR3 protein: CASSLALGDRGQDTQYF. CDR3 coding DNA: TGTGCCAGCAGCTTAGCGCTAGGGGACAGGGGGCAAGATACGCAGTATTTT.

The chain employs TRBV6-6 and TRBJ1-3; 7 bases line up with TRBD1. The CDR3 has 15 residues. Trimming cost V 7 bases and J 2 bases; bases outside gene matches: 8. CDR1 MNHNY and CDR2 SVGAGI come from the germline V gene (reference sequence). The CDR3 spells CASTATGTTGNTIYF. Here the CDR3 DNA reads TGTGCCAGCACCGCGACAGGGACCACTGGAAACACCATATATTTT.

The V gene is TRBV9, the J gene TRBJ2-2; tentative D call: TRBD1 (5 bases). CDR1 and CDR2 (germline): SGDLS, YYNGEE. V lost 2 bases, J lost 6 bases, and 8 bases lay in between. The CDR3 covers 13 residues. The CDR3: CASSVSRAGELFF. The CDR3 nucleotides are TGTGCCAGCAGCGTTTCCAGGGCCGGGGAGCTGTTTTTT.

Here the CDR3 DNA reads TGTGCCAGCAGCCCCCGTTGGCAGGGGGAGACCCAGTACTTC. Translated: CASSPRWQGETQYF. The chain links TRBV7-2 to TRBJ2-5; a possible D gene is TRBD1 (6 bases). The length of the CDR3 is 14 residues. CDR1 and CDR2 (germline): SGHTA, FQGNSA. Trimming took off 5 bases at V and 5 bases at J, with 15 bases between the two ends.

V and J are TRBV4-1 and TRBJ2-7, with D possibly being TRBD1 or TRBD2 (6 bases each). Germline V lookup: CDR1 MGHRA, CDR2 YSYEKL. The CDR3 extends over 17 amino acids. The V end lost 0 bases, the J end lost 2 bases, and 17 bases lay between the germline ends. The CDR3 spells CASSQESLGAGTYEQYF. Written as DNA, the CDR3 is TGCGCCAGCAGCCAAGAATCGTTGGGGGCGGGAACCTACGAGCAGTACTTC.

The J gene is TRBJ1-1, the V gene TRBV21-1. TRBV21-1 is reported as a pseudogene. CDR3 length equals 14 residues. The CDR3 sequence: CASSKDEVNTEAFF. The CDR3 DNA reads TGTGCCAGCAGCAAAGACGAGGTGAACACTGAAGCTTTCTTT.

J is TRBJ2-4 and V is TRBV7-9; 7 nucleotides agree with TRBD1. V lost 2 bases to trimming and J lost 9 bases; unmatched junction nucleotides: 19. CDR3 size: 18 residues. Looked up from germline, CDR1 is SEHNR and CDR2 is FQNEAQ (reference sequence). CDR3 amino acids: CASSLREGTDATIGIQYF. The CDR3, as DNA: TGTGCCAGCAGCTTACGTGAGGGGACAGATGCCACGATAGGCATTCAGTACTTC.

CDR3 loop: CASSLAGYLSSENTEAFF. CDR3 nucleotides: TGTGCCAGCAGCTTGGCAGGTTATTTATCTTCTGAGAACACTGAAGCTTTCTTT. The genes are TRBV5-4 and TRBJ1-1; D gene unclear. The V end lost 0 bases, the J end lost 1 base, and 19 bases lay between the germline ends. Germline V CDR1 and CDR2: SGHNT, YYREEE (reference sequence). This CDR3 region has 18 residues.